Listed below are T cell receptor beta chains from one sample, sequenced in a study of cytomegalovirus exposure and HLA in healthy donors. Profiled with immunoSEQ multiplex PCR; TCRdb holds only in-frame clones, not every one. This repertoire shows fewer than 150,000 clones, about 68% found once; its top ten account for roughly 1.7%. The material sequenced was PBMCs. These TCRs come from a human donor in good health. CDR3s include the opening cysteine and the closing phenylalanine or tryptophan. A D gene is named only where the DNA matches it firmly. Clone size is given for some rows only: seen once, a few or many times, or a class if the clone is expanded.

>TRBV5-1|NA|TRBJ2-7|TRBD1
CASSLYPDRVSAYEQYF
TGCGCCAGCAGCTTGTACCCTGACAGGGTATCTGCCTACGAGCAGTACTTC
>TRBV5-6|NA|TRBJ1-4|NA
CASSRLVGEKLFF
TGTGCCAGCAGTCGGTTAGTCGGTGAAAAACTGTTTTTT
>TRBV14|NA|TRBJ2-1|NA
CASSHTYNEQFF
TGTGCCAGCAGCCACACCTACAATGAGCAGTTCTTC
>TRBV7-3|NA|TRBJ2-5|NA
CASSLGQSRGTQYF
TGTGCCAGCAGCTTAGGACAGTCCAGGGGGACCCAGTACTTC
>TRBV2|NA|TRBJ1-5|TRBD1
CASRQTPGQGPSPQHF
TGTGCCAGCAGACAGACACCCGGACAGGGTCCATCTCCCCAGCATTTT
>TRBV11-3|NA|TRBJ2-5|NA
CDSSLGGPRGQETQYF
TGTGACAGCAGCTTAGGCGGTCCCCGAGGGCAAGAGACCCAGTACTTC
>TRBV4-1|once|TRBJ2-5|NA
CASSQASRETQYF
TGCGCCAGCAGCCAAGCATCTAGGGAGACCCAGTACTTC
>TRBV4-1|once|TRBJ2-3|NA
CASSQGSSKGRDTQYF
TGCGCCAGCAGCCAAGGGAGCTCGAAGGGGAGGGATACGCAGTATTTT
>TRBV5-1|NA|TRBJ2-3|NA
CATSGSPRGADTQYF
TGCGCCACTTCGGGGAGCCCCCGCGGCGCAGATACGCAGTATTTT
>TRBV5-1|NA|TRBJ2-1|TRBD1
CASSFRDRVEEQFF
TGCGCCAGCAGCTTCCGGGACAGGGTGGAGGAGCAGTTCTTC
>TRBV7-3|NA|TRBJ2-1|NA
CAGSKRTTDNEQFF
TGTGCCGGCAGCAAGCGGACCACCGACAATGAGCAGTTCTTC
>TRBV19|NA|TRBJ2-2|TRBD2
CASSARVSSGSPNGELFF
TGTGCCAGTAGTGCCAGAGTTTCTAGCGGGAGCCCCAACGGGGAGCTGTTTTTT
>TRBV7-2|NA|TRBJ2-7|TRBD1
CASSFDRGPYEQYF
TGTGCCAGCAGCTTCGACAGGGGGCCCTACGAGCAGTACTTC
>TRBV19|NA|TRBJ1-2|TRBD1
CASSTRQGRANYGYTF
TGTGCCAGTAGTACCCGACAGGGAAGAGCTAACTATGGCTACACCTTC
>TRBV10-1|NA|TRBJ2-7|TRBD2
CASSGGLAGVKEQYF
TGCGCCAGCAGCGGAGGACTAGCGGGAGTAAAAGAGCAGTACTTC
>TRBV5-1|NA|TRBJ1-4|NA
CASSSDTGNEKLFF
TGCGCCAGCAGCTCGGACACGGGTAATGAAAAACTGTTTTTT
>TRBV13|NA|TRBJ2-7|TRBD2
CASSSQSSGRGYEQYF
TGTGCCAGCAGCTCTCAATCTAGCGGGAGGGGGTACGAGCAGTACTTC
>TRBV19|few|TRBJ2-1|TRBD2
CASSIGSGRDNEQFF
TGTGCCAGTAGTATAGGTAGCGGGAGGGACAATGAGCAGTTCTTC
>TRBV29-1|NA|TRBJ2-7|NA
CSVELQPPSEQYF
TGCAGCGTTGAATTACAGCCCCCCTCCGAGCAGTACTTC
>TRBV10-3|NA|TRBJ2-1|TRBD2
CAISESWLAENNEQFF
TGTGCCATCAGTGAGTCGTGGCTAGCGGAAAACAATGAGCAGTTCTTC
>TRBV5-8|NA|TRBJ1-5|TRBD1
CASRDRSDQPQHF
TGTGCCAGCAGGGACAGGAGTGATCAGCCCCAGCATTTT
>TRBV25-1|once|TRBJ2-7|NA
CASSEYRDYEQYF
TGTGCCAGCAGTGAATACCGGGACTACGAGCAGTACTTC
>TRBV18|few|TRBJ1-1|NA
CASSPRQNMNTEAFF
TGTGCCAGCTCACCACGACAGAATATGAACACTGAAGCTTTCTTT
>TRBV27|few|TRBJ1-1|NA
CASSLSYRANTEAFF
TGTGCCAGCAGTTTATCCTACAGGGCGAACACTGAAGCTTTCTTT
>TRBV29-1|NA|TRBJ2-7|NA
CSVWGLEAYEQYF
TGCAGCGTCTGGGGGCTAGAGGCCTACGAGCAGTACTTC
>TRBV27|few|TRBJ2-7|TRBD2
CASSLGTSGNHEQYF
TGTGCCAGCAGTTTAGGGACTAGCGGGAATCACGAGCAGTACTTC
>TRBV19|NA|TRBJ2-1|NA
CASSKAHGQSPYNEQFF
TGTGCCAGTAGTAAAGCCCACGGACAGAGTCCTTACAATGAGCAGTTCTTC
>TRBV6-5|NA|TRBJ2-3|TRBD2
CASSIAGGTDTQYF
TGTGCCAGCTCGATAGCGGGGGGCACAGATACGCAGTATTTT
>TRBV18|NA|TRBJ2-5|TRBD2
CASSPPLAGQETQYF
TGTGCCAGCTCACCACCACTAGCGGGGCAAGAGACCCAGTACTTC
>TRBV28|once|TRBJ1-1|TRBD1
CASSLSPRQGGAFF
TGTGCCAGCAGTTTATCCCCCCGGCAGGGGGGAGCTTTCTTT
>TRBV28|NA|TRBJ1-5|NA
CASSFPPDSNQPQHF
TGTGCCAGCAGTTTCCCACCTGACAGTAATCAGCCCCAGCATTTT
>TRBV7-3|once|TRBJ2-5|TRBD2
CASSQGTKETQYF
TGTGCCAGCAGCCAAGGGACTAAGGAGACCCAGTACTTC
>TRBV28|NA|TRBJ1-1|TRBD1
CASSSGQLTEAFF
TGTGCCAGCAGTTCGGGACAGCTCACTGAAGCTTTCTTT
>TRBV6-4|NA|TRBJ2-3|TRBD2
CASSDLAGGPLYF
TGTGCCAGCAGTGACTTGGCGGGAGGGCCGCTATATTTT
>TRBV27|NA|TRBJ2-3|TRBD2
CASRIGPGGDTQYF
TGTGCCAGCAGGATCGGCCCGGGAGGCGATACGCAGTATTTT
>TRBV29-1|NA|TRBJ2-2|TRBD2
CSVSTGLANTGELFF
TGCAGCGTTAGTACCGGACTAGCGAACACCGGGGAGCTGTTTTTT
>TRBV11-2|NA|TRBJ2-1|NA
CASSLEIDSSYNEQFF
TGTGCCAGCAGCTTAGAGATTGACTCCTCCTACAATGAGCAGTTCTTC
>TRBV11-2|NA|TRBJ1-4|NA
CASSDTPLFATNEKLFF
TGTGCCAGCAGTGACACCCCCTTGTTTGCAACTAATGAAAAACTGTTTTTT
>TRBV5-1|few|TRBJ2-7|TRBD1
CASSLLGQGRLDEQYF
TGCGCCAGCAGCCTCCTAGGACAGGGAAGGTTGGACGAGCAGTACTTC
>TRBV6-1|NA|TRBJ2-7|NA
CASSERQGGSYEQYF
TGTGCCAGCAGTGAAAGGCAGGGGGGATCCTACGAGCAGTACTTC
>TRBV5-5|NA|TRBJ2-4|NA
CASSGGGGKNIQYF
TGTGCCAGCAGCGGGGGAGGAGGCAAAAACATTCAGTACTTC
>TRBV18|NA|TRBJ2-5|NA
CASSPPGAQETQYF
TGTGCCAGCTCACCACCGGGAGCTCAAGAGACCCAGTACTTC
>TRBV5-1|NA|TRBJ2-1|NA
CASKMGEVGNDEQFF
TGCGCCAGCAAAATGGGGGAGGTTGGCAACGATGAGCAGTTCTTC
>TRBV19|few|TRBJ2-7|NA
CASSIGGTAFPYEQYF
TGTGCCAGTAGTATCGGAGGGACCGCCTTCCCCTACGAGCAGTACTTC
>TRBV7-8|NA|TRBJ2-1|TRBD1
CASSPEGAHDEQFF
TGTGCCAGCAGCCCCGAGGGGGCGCACGATGAGCAGTTCTTC
>TRBV29-1|NA|TRBJ2-5|NA
CSVEDRGGGETQYF
TGCAGCGTTGAAGATCGAGGGGGGGGAGAGACCCAGTACTTC
>TRBV11-2|NA|TRBJ2-5|TRBD2
CASSWRTSGSRETQYF
TGTGCCAGCAGCTGGAGGACTAGCGGGAGCCGAGAGACCCAGTACTTC
>TRBV5-6|NA|TRBJ2-5|NA
CASSLEGRGQETQYF
TGTGCCAGCAGCTTGGAGGGCCGGGGACAAGAGACCCAGTACTTC
>TRBV7-9|NA|TRBJ2-2|NA
CASSLETRRAGELFF
TGTGCCAGCAGCTTAGAGACTAGAAGGGCCGGGGAGCTGTTTTTT
>TRBV6-4|NA|TRBJ2-2|TRBD1
CASSAGQGNTGELFF
TGTGCCAGCAGTGCGGGACAGGGGAACACCGGGGAGCTGTTTTTT
>TRBV29-1|NA|TRBJ1-2|NA
CSVADFEYGYTF
TGCAGCGTTGCGGACTTCGAGTATGGCTACACCTTC
>TRBV28|few|TRBJ2-7|NA
CASSAPQGGSSYEQYF
TGTGCCAGCAGTGCCCCACAGGGAGGGAGCTCCTACGAGCAGTACTTC
>TRBV10-3|NA|TRBJ2-3|TRBD1
CAISDPDRGDTQYF
TGTGCCATCAGTGATCCGGACAGGGGGGATACGCAGTATTTT